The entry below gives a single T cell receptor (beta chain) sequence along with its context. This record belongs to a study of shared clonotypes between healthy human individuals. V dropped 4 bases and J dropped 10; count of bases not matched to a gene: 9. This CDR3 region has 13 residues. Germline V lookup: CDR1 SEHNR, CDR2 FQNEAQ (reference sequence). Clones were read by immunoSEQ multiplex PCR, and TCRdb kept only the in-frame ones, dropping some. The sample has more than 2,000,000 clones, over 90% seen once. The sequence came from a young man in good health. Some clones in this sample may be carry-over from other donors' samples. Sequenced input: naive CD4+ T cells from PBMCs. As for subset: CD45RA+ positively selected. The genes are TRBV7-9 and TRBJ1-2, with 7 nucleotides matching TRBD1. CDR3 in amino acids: CASSSTGDLVYTF. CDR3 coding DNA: TGTGCCAGCAGCTCAACAGGGGACTTGGTCTACACCTTC.